This T cell receptor (beta chain) was sequenced for a study of cytomegalovirus exposure and HLA in healthy donors. This clone was found once. CDR1 is MNHNY and CDR2 is SVGAGI in the germline V gene (reference sequence). The CDR3 consists of 12 residues. Trimming cost V 0 bases and J 6 bases, with 4 bases left between them. The method was immunoSEQ multiplex PCR; TCRdb's version includes in-frame clones alone and lacks a portion of them. Here the sample spans 150,000 to 200,000 clones, about four fifths being singletons. This receptor was identified in a man younger than 35 in good health and CMV-seropositive. The sequenced material came from PBMCs. The chain is built from TRBV6-6 and TRBJ2-3; D remains unclear. CDR3 loop: CASSYSGDTQYF. In DNA form, the CDR3 reads TGTGCCAGCAGTTACTCCGGGGATACGCAGTATTTT.